This T cell receptor beta chain was obtained from a study of T-cell memory formation after mild COVID-19. Looking at the study overall: Largely donor-specific TCR clusters were found.

With respect to this clonotype: The antigen is unknown.

TCR alpha and TCR beta cDNA libraries carrying sample barcodes and UMIs came from 5'RACE with constant-segment primers. One entry per CDR3 protein, called by TCRdb with MiXCR from the 5' RACE reads. The table includes around 300,000 distinct CDR3 sequences, 14% detected once. The study, taken as a whole, reports: Day 15 to 85 contracting clones showed balanced CD4/CD8; later expanders leaned CD4+. Some SARS-CoV-2-responding clones were already detected in memory before infection.

The CDR3 is 15 residues long. J gave up 1 base and V 0 bases, and 0 bases lay outside the gene matches. Germline CDR1 reads MRHNA; CDR2 reads SNTAGT. This chain uses TRBV6-4 with TRBJ2-3; the match to TRBD2 covers 8 bases. The sequencing input was PBMCs or a T cell subset sorted from them (not recorded which). The sequence was obtained from a man younger than 30 who had mild COVID-19 (a few samples of this study predate the infection). Cell type and time point are not known. This chain's CDR3 is CASSDSRGGTDTQYF. The DNA of the CDR3 is TGTGCCAGCAGTGACTCGCGGGGGGGCACAGATACGCAGTATTTT.